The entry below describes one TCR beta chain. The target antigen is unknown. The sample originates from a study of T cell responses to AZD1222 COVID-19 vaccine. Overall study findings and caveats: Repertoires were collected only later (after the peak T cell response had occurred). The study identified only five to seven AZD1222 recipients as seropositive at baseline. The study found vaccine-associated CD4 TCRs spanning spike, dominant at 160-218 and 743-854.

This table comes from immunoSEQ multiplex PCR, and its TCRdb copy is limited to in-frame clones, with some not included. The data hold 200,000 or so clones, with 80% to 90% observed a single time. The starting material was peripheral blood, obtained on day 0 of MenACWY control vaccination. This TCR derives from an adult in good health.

CDR3 sequence (DNA): TGTGCCAGCAGCTCCGTCACCGGGACAGGGGGCGAGCAGTACTTC. The encoded protein is CASSSVTGTGGEQYF. The gene calls are TRBV11-1 and TRBJ2-7, with 11 bases that match TRBD1. CDR3 length equals 15 residues. Trimming took 4 bases from V and 6 from J; bases not matched to a gene: 8. The germline CDR1 and CDR2 sequences are SGHAT and FQDESV (reference sequence).